These 25 T cell receptor beta chains originate from one sample sequenced in a study of blood T cell repertoires in COVID-19. Produced via immunoSEQ multiplex PCR; TCRdb's table is partial and in-frame only. Counted here are over 300,000 clones, approximately 85% occurring once; the ten biggest clones make up 2.2%. Sequencing used PBMCs or T cells enriched from blood (not recorded which). The origin of the receptors is a man aged 30-40 years who had recovered from COVID-19.

The V and J genes are TRBV11-2 and TRBJ2-7; 8 bases match TRBD1. Looked up from germline, CDR1 is SGHAT and CDR2 is FQNNGV. CDR3 length: 15 residues. V gave up 1 base and J gave up 3 bases; unmatched junction bases: 5. The chain's CDR3 is CASSLARGLNYEQYF. The CDR3, as DNA: TGTGCCAGCAGCTTAGCCAGGGGGCTAAACTACGAGCAGTACTTC.

The V call is TRBV2, the J call TRBJ1-1; D is uncertain. CDR1 is SNHLY, CDR2 FYNNEI, per germline. This CDR3 region has 12 residues. V was clipped by 4 bases and J by 7 bases, with 10 bases between them. The CDR3 reads CASSARAGEAFF. In DNA form, the CDR3 reads TGTGCCAGCAGTGCCCGCGCCGGTGAAGCTTTCTTT.

CDR3 protein: CASSVQGGYGYTF. CDR3 nucleotides: TGTGCCAGCAGCGTTCAGGGTGGCTATGGCTACACCTTC. The chain employs TRBV9 and TRBJ1-2, with D possibly matching TRBD1 (5 bases). The length of the CDR3 is 13 residues. The V gene's germline CDR1 is SGDLS and CDR2 YYNGEE. Trimming cost V 2 bases and J 4 bases, with 9 bases left between them.

The chain links TRBV3-1 (or the pseudogene TRBV3-2) to TRBJ1-1; D is unresolved. CDR3 size: 13 residues. In germline, CDR1 is LGHDT, CDR2 YNNKEL (reference sequence). Trimming took off 1 base at V and 4 bases at J, with 7 bases between the two ends. CDR3 loop: CASSQVYGTEAFF. DNA for the CDR3: TGTGCCAGCAGCCAAGTATACGGCACTGAAGCTTTCTTT.

The chain has TRBV30 and TRBJ2-1; the D gene is possibly TRBD1 (6 bases). The V gene lost 2 bases and the J gene lost 4 bases, with 18 bases spanning the gap. From germline, CDR1 is GTSNPN and CDR2 SVGIG (reference sequence). The CDR3 is 16 residues long. CDR3 loop: CAWSLNRVGVYNEQFF. CDR3 nucleotide sequence: TGTGCCTGGAGTCTCAACAGGGTGGGGGTTTACAATGAGCAGTTCTTC.

The rearrangement uses TRBV5-1 and TRBJ2-3; 10 bases line up with TRBD2. The ends lost 0 bases at V and 3 bases at J; junction bases unmatched: 4. Germline V gives CDR1 SGHRS, CDR2 YFSETQ. The CDR3 loop spans 16 amino acids. This chain's CDR3 is CASSLGLAGETDTQYF. The DNA for the CDR3 is TGCGCCAGCAGCTTGGGGCTAGCGGGGGAGACAGATACGCAGTATTTT.

The chain has TRBV5-4 and TRBJ2-3; D not certain. Germline assignment: CDR1 SGHNT and CDR2 YYREEE (reference sequence). With 4 bases removed from V and 0 bases from J, the gap between germline ends came to 18 bases. This CDR3 contains 17 residues. CDR3 amino acids: CASSRLLTEPSTDTQYF. The CDR3 DNA follows: TGTGCCAGCAGCCGCCTCCTTACTGAGCCTAGCACAGATACGCAGTATTTT.

This clone was seen only once. The V call is TRBV3-1 (or the pseudogene TRBV3-2), the J call TRBJ1-1; no clear D gene. Per the germline V gene, CDR1 is LGHDT and CDR2 is YNNKEL (reference sequence). The CDR3 covers 12 residues. V gave up 2 bases and J gave up 5 bases, with 6 bases separating them. In DNA, the CDR3 is TGTGCCAGCAGCCAATCCGTTACTGAAGCTTTCTTT. This gives the protein CASSQSVTEAFF.

The chain combines TRBV13 with TRBJ1-3; D is uncertain. Germline loops: CDR1 PRHDT, CDR2 FYEKMQ (reference sequence). Trimming stripped 4 bases from V and 0 bases from J, with 7 bases between. This CDR3 has 14 amino acids. In nucleotides, the CDR3 is TGTGCCAGCAGCTCCAGTATCTCTGGAAACACCATATATTTT. It encodes CASSSSISGNTIYF.

This chain connects TRBV6-5 to TRBJ1-3; possibly TRBD1 for D (5 bases). CDR1 is MNHEY, CDR2 SVGAGI, per germline. The CDR3 runs 11 residues. V shed 8 bases and J shed 8 bases, with 10 bases lying between them. CDR3 loop: CASSRGDTIYF. The CDR3 nucleotides are TGTGCCAGCTCCCGGGGGGACACCATATATTTT.

The V gene is TRBV4-3, the J gene TRBJ1-4, with TRBD1 as a possible D gene (6 bases). This CDR3 is 16 amino acids long. Germline CDR1 is LGHNA and CDR2 is YSLEER. The V gene lost 0 bases and the J gene lost 8 bases, with 16 bases spanning the gap. CDR3 DNA: TGCGCCAGCAGCCAAGATCGGAACAGGGTGGAGGAAAAACTGTTTTTT. Translating it yields CASSQDRNRVEEKLFF.

The rearrangement uses TRBV10-1 and TRBJ2-1; no clear D. CDR3 size: 12 residues. CDR1 WNHNN and CDR2 SYGVQD come from the germline V gene (reference sequence). V was shortened by 3 bases and J by 6 bases, with 6 bases between the two germline ends. Written as DNA, the CDR3 is TGCGCCAGCAGTGAATTTCGCAATGAGCAGTTCTTC. It translates to CASSEFRNEQFF.

This chain joins TRBV5-1 and TRBJ2-5, with 9 bases aligning to TRBD1. The CDR3 has 23 amino acids. Germline V gives CDR1 SGHRS, CDR2 YFSETQ. J was trimmed by 2 bases and V by 1 base; bases with no gene match: 27. The CDR3 region has the DNA TGCGCCAGCAGCTTGTCGTCCTTTGTGCCTCGGGACAGGGCCAAAACCGGTCAAGAGACCCAGTACTTC. Its protein is CASSLSSFVPRDRAKTGQETQYF.

J is TRBJ2-7 and V is TRBV10-1; TRBD2 matches 7 bases. Per germline, CDR1 WNHNN and CDR2 SYGVQD (reference sequence). V was pared by 8 bases and J by 3 bases, with 7 bases of the junction left unmatched. The CDR3 runs 13 residues. The CDR3 nucleotides are TGCGCCAGCCGGGGAGGGCCAGGCTACGAGCAGTACTTC. Its translation: CASRGGPGYEQYF.

This chain links TRBV5-1 with TRBJ1-1; no definite D call. Germline assignment: CDR1 SGHRS and CDR2 YFSETQ. Trimming took off 2 bases at V and 0 bases at J, with 17 bases between the two ends. CDR3 length: 17 residues. The CDR3 DNA sequence: TGCGCCAGCAGCTTTGCATCCTTGAGGCACCTGAACACTGAAGCTTTCTTT. This codes for CASSFASLRHLNTEAFF.

J is TRBJ2-5 and V is TRBV6-2 or TRBV6-3, with TRBD2 identical over 7 bases. V lost 1 base, J lost 1 base, and 6 bases stayed unmatched. The CDR3 contains 16 residues. The germline V gene encodes CDR1 MNHEY and CDR2 SVGEGT. CDR3 sequence reads: CASSYFLADAQETQYF. The CDR3 bases are TGTGCCAGCAGTTACTTCCTAGCGGATGCCCAAGAGACCCAGTACTTC.

The rearrangement uses TRBV7-9 and TRBJ1-2; 11 positions match TRBD1. The CDR3 runs to 16 residues. CDR1 is SEHNR and CDR2 is FQNEAQ in the germline V gene (reference sequence). The V segment lost 5 bases and the J segment 0 bases; nucleotides outside the gene matches: 5. The CDR3 DNA is TGTGCCAGCAGCATCGGACAGGGGGCGACTAACTATGGCTACACCTTC. Its protein is CASSIGQGATNYGYTF.

The chain couples TRBV12-3 or TRBV12-4 to TRBJ1-1, with D uncertain. V lost 6 bases and J lost 3, with 11 bases in between. This CDR3 has 13 residues. CDR3 coding DNA: TGTGCCAGCAGATCTACAGAATACACTGAAGCTTTCTTT. This sequence encodes CASRSTEYTEAFF.

The chain employs TRBV5-6 and TRBJ1-2, with D perhaps TRBD1 (6 bases). Deletions cut 3 bases from V and 7 bases from J, with 19 bases between. Germline loops: CDR1 SGHDT, CDR2 YYEEEE. The CDR3 has 15 residues. CDR3: CASSSPVTGRSGYTF. As DNA, the CDR3 is TGTGCCAGCAGCTCGCCCGTCACAGGGCGGTCTGGCTACACCTTC.

V usage is TRBV18 and J usage is TRBJ1-1; 7 bases are shared with TRBD1. Germline V lookup: CDR1 KGHSH, CDR2 LQKENI. CDR3 length equals 15 residues. The trim removed 8 bases at V and 0 bases at J, leaving 9 bases unmatched. The CDR3 DNA reads TGTGCCAGCCACCGGACAGGTTTAATGAACACTGAAGCTTTCTTT. It is translated as CASHRTGLMNTEAFF.

The CDR3: CAISGNRVAEAFF. In nucleotides, the CDR3 is TGTGCCATCAGTGGGAACAGGGTCGCTGAAGCTTTCTTT. This rearrangement joins TRBV10-3 to TRBJ1-1, with a tentative D call TRBD1 (6 bases). CDR3 length: 13 amino acids. V was shortened by 4 bases and J by 6 bases, with 12 bases between the two germline ends. In germline, CDR1 is ENHRY, CDR2 SYGVKD.

The chain recombines TRBV6-5 with TRBJ1-3; D remains unclear. Germline V lookup: CDR1 MNHEY, CDR2 SVGAGI. V was shortened by 8 bases and J by 0 bases, with 5 bases between the two germline ends. The CDR3 spans 12 residues. The CDR3 sequence is CASGDSGNTIYF. In nucleotides, the CDR3 is TGTGCCAGCGGAGACTCTGGAAACACCATATATTTT.

The chain uses TRBV19 and TRBJ2-2; D perhaps matches TRBD2 (6 bases). Trimming pared 6 bases from V and 6 bases from J, leaving 17 bases between. The CDR3 sequence is 15 residues long. Germline assignment: CDR1 LNHDA and CDR2 SQIVND (reference sequence). This CDR3 is CASRSRGYGAGELFF. In DNA form, the CDR3 reads TGTGCCAGTAGGAGTCGGGGGTACGGAGCCGGGGAGCTGTTTTTT.

The CDR3 nucleotides read TGTGCCAGCAGCTTTCGGGGCACAGATACGCAGTATTTT. Protein: CASSFRGTDTQYF. This sequence joins TRBV6-5 and TRBJ2-3; the D is unclear. This CDR3 comprises 13 residues. The V gene lost 6 bases and the J gene lost 1 base, with 8 bases spanning the gap. Germline V gene data show CDR1 as MNHEY and CDR2 as SVGAGI.

CDR3 DNA: TGTGCCAGTGGACAGGGCCTAAATCAGCCCCAGCATTTT. The encoded protein is CASGQGLNQPQHF. The genes are TRBV6-5 and TRBJ1-5; 8 nucleotides align to TRBD1. The CDR3 spans 13 residues. Trimming at V came to 9 bases and at J to 4 bases, leaving 5 bases not matched to a gene. The germline V gene encodes CDR1 MNHEY and CDR2 SVGAGI.